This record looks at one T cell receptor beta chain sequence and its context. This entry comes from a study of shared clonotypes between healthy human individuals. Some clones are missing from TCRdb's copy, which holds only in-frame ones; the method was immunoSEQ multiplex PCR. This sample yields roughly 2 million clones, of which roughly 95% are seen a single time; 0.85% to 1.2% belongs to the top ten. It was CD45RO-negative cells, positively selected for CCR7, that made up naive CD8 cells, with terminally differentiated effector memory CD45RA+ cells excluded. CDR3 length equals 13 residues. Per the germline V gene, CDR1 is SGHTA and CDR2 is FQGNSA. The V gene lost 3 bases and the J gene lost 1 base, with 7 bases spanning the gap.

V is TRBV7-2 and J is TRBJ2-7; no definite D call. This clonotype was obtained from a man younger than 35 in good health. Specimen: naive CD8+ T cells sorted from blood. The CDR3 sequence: CASSFPESYEQYF. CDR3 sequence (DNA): TGTGCCAGCAGCTTTCCCGAGTCCTACGAGCAGTACTTC.